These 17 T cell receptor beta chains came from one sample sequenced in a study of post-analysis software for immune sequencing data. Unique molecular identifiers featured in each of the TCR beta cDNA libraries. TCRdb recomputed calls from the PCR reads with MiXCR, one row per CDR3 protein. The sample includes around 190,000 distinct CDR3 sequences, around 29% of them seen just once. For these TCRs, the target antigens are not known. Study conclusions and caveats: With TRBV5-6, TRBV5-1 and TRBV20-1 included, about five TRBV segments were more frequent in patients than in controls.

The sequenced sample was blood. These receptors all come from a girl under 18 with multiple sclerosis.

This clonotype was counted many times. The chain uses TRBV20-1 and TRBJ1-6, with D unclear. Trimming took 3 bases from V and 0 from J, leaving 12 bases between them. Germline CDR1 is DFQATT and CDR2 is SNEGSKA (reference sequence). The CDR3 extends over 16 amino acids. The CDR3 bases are TGCAGTGCTAGTCCGGCGGGAAGCTCCTATAATTCACCCCTCCACTTT. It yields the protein CSASPAGSSYNSPLHF.

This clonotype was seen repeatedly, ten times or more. CDR3 in amino acids: CSVDEQGVGQPQHF. CDR3 sequence (DNA): TGCAGCGTTGATGAACAGGGGGTAGGTCAGCCCCAGCATTTT. V gene TRBV29-1 combines with J gene TRBJ1-5, with 8 bases aligning to TRBD1. The CDR3 is 14 residues long. Germline lookup yields CDR1 SQVTM and CDR2 ANQGSEA. The V and J ends lost 3 bases and 6 bases, in that order; junction bases with no gene match: 7.

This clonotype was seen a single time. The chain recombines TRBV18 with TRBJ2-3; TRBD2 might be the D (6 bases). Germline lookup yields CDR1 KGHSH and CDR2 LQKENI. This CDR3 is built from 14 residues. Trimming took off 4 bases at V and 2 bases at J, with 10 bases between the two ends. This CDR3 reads CASSLRDFTDTQYF. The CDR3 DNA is TGTGCCAGCTCACTCAGGGACTTCACAGATACGCAGTATTTT.

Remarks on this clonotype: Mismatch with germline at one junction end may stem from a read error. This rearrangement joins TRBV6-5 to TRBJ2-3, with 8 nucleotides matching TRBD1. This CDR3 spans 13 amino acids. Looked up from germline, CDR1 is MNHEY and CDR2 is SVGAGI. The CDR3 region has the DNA TGTGCCAGCAGCCACTGGGGGACAGGTACGCAGTATTTT. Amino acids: CASSHWGTGTQYF.

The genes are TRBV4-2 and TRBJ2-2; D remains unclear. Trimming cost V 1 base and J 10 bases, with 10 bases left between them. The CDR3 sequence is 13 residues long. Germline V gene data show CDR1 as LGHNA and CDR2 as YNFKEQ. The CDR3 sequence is CASSQALTAELFF. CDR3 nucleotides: TGTGCCAGCAGCCAAGCTCTCACTGCGGAGCTGTTTTTT.

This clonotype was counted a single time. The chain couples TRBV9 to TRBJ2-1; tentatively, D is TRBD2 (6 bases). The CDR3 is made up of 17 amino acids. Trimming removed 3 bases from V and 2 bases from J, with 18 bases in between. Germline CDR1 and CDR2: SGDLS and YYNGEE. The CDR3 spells CASSGRSGLKAYNEQFF. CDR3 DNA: TGTGCCAGCAGCGGCCGGAGCGGGTTAAAGGCCTACAATGAGCAGTTCTTC.

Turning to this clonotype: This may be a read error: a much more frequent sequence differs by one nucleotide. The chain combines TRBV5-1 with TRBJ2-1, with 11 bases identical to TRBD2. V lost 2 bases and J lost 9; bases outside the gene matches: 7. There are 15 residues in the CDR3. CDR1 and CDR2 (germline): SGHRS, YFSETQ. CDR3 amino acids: CASSFTSGGHIEQFF. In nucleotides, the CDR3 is TGCGCCAGCAGCTTTACTAGCGGGGGACACATTGAGCAGTTCTTC.

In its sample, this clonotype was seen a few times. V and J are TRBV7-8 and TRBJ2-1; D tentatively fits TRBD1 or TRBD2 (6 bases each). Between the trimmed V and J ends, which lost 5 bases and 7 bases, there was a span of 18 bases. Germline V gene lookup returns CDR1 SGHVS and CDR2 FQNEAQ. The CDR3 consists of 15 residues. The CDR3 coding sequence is TGTGCCAGCAGCCGGACTCCCGAAGGGGGGAATGAGCAGTTCTTC. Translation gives CASSRTPEGGNEQFF.

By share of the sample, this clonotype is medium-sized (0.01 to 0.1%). CDR3 coding DNA: TGCAGCGTCCCCGGGACAGATCTCAATGAGCAGTTCTTC. As protein: CSVPGTDLNEQFF. The rearrangement links TRBV29-1 to TRBJ2-1; 7 bases fit TRBD1. The germline V gene encodes CDR1 SQVTM and CDR2 ANQGSEA. J gave up 6 bases and V 6 bases, and 8 bases lay outside the gene matches. The CDR3 has 13 residues.

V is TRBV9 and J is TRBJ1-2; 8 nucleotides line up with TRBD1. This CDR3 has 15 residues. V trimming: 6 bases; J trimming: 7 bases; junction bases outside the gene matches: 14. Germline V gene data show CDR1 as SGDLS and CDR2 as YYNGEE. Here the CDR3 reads CASTTLGTGFSGYTF. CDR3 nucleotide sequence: TGTGCCAGCACCACCCTCGGGACAGGATTCAGTGGCTACACCTTC.

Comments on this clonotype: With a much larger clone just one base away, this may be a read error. CDR3 protein: CTSSQGPDTDTQYF. In DNA form, the CDR3 reads TGCACCAGCAGCCAAGGCCCAGACACAGATACGCAGTATTTT. V is TRBV4-1 and J is TRBJ2-3; D ambiguous. Germline V CDR1 and CDR2: MGHRA, YSYEKL. The CDR3 runs to 14 residues.

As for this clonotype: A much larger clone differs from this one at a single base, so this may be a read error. In nucleotides, the CDR3 is TGTGCCAGCAGCTTCGCAGAAAGCTATGGCTACACCTTC. Translating it yields CASSFAESYGYTF. The chain carries TRBV5-5 and TRBJ1-2; D is unclear. The CDR3 is 13 amino acids. The V gene's germline CDR1 is SGHKS and CDR2 YYEKEE (reference sequence). The ends were cut back, 2 bases at V and 4 bases at J, with 9 bases in the middle.

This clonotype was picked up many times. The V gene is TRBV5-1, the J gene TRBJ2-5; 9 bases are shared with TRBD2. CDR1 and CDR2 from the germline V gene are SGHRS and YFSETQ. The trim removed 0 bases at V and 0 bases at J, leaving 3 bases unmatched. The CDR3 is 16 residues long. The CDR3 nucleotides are TGCGCCAGCAGCTTGGGTGCTAGCGGGAACCAAGAGACCCAGTACTTC. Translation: CASSLGASGNQETQYF. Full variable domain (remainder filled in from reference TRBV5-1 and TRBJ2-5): KAGVTQTPRYLIKTRGQQVTLSCSPISGHRSVSWYQQTPGQGLQFLFEYFSETQRNKGNFPGRFSGRQFSNSRSEMNVSTLELGDSALYLCASSLGASGNQETQYFGPGTRLLVL.

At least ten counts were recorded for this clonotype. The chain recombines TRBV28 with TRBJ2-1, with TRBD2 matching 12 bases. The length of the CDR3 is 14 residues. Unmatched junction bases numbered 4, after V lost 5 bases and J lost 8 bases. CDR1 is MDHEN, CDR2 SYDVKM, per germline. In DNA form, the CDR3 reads TGTGCCAGCAGTCTCCGACTAGCGGGGGATGAGCAGTTCTTC. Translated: CASSLRLAGDEQFF. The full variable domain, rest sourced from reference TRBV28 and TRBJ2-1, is DVKVTQSSRYLVKRTGEKVFLECVQDMDHENMFWYRQDPGLGLRLIYFSYDVKMKEKGDIPEGYSVSREKKERFSLILESASTNQTSMYLCASSLRLAGDEQFFGPGTRLTVL.

The CDR3 DNA reads TGTGCCAGCAGACCGGCCCAGGGCTCCTACGAGCAGTACTTC. Residues: CASRPAQGSYEQYF. The chain is built from TRBV6-5 and TRBJ2-7; tentatively, D is TRBD1 (5 bases). CDR3 size: 14 residues. The V gene lost 6 bases and the J gene lost 0 bases, with 12 bases spanning the gap. Germline V gives CDR1 MNHEY, CDR2 SVGAGI.

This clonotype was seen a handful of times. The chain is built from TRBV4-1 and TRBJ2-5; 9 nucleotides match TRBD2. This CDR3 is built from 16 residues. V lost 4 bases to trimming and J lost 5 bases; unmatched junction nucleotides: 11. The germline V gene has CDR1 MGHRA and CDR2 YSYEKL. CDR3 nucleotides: TGCGCCAGCAGCCTTAGACCGGGACTAGCTATGGAGACCCAGTACTTC. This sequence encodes CASSLRPGLAMETQYF.

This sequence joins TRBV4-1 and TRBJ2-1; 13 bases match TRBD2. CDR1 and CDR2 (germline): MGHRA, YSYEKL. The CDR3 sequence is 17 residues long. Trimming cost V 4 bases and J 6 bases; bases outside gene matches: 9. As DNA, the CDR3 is TGCGCCAGCAGCCGGGCGCCCGGGACTAGCGGGGCCAATGAGCAGTTCTTC. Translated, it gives CASSRAPGTSGANEQFF.